Shown below are 18 T cell receptor beta chains from a single sample sequenced in a study of control samples from healthy donors and cancer patients. This table comes from immunoSEQ multiplex PCR, and its TCRdb copy is limited to in-frame clones, with some not included. This sample has under 95,000 clones, with roughly nine tenths found just once. Sequencing was done on a sample of blood. The receptors here all came from a woman in her thirties in good health.

This clone was seen a single time. V gene TRBV11-2 combines with J gene TRBJ2-3; D not resolved. Deletions cut 0 bases from V and 4 bases from J, with 5 bases between. The CDR3 runs 13 residues. Per germline, CDR1 SGHAT and CDR2 FQNNGV. The CDR3 loop reads CASSLEGSDTQYF. In DNA form, the CDR3 reads TGTGCCAGCAGCTTAGAGGGTTCAGATACGCAGTATTTT. Supplemented by reference TRBV11-2 and TRBJ2-3, the full variable domain reads EAGVAQSPRYKIIEKRQSVAFWCNPISGHATLYWYQQILGQGPKLLIQFQNNGVVDDSQLPKDRFSAERLKGVDSTLKIQPAKLEDSAVYLCASSLEGSDTQYFGPGTRLTVL.

This chain joins TRBV18 and TRBJ1-6; D call uncertain. CDR1 and CDR2 (germline): KGHSH, LQKENI. The CDR3 spans 12 residues. With 3 bases removed from V and 7 bases from J, the gap between germline ends came to 4 bases. Here the CDR3 reads CASSPVNSPLHF. The CDR3 DNA reads as TGTGCCAGCTCACCGGTAAATTCACCCCTCCACTTT.

This chain joins TRBV28 and TRBJ1-6; TRBD1 is a possible D gene (6 bases). Germline V gene sequence: CDR1 MDHEN, CDR2 SYDVKM. The CDR3 has 16 residues. The V end was cut by 5 bases, the J end by 6 bases, with 17 bases between. CDR3 in amino acids: CASSIRGGGLNSPLHF. CDR3 DNA: TGTGCCAGCAGTATCCGCGGGGGGGGCCTTAATTCACCCCTCCACTTT. The full variable domain, with the rest looked up from reference TRBV28 and TRBJ1-6, is DVKVTQSSRYLVKRTGEKVFLECVQDMDHENMFWYRQDPGLGLRLIYFSYDVKMKEKGDIPEGYSVSREKKERFSLILESASTNQTSMYLCASSIRGGGLNSPLHFGNGTRLTVT.

This clone is a singleton in its sample. Within the sample, other DNA sequences also encode this same CDR3. The CDR3 is CASSSGQSTDTQYF. The CDR3 DNA reads as TGTGCCAGCAGCTCCGGACAGTCCACAGATACGCAGTATTTT. The V gene is TRBV11-2, the J gene TRBJ2-3; possibly TRBD1 for D (6 bases). Germline loops: CDR1 SGHAT, CDR2 FQNNGV. Trimming left V 4 bases short and J 2 bases short, with 10 bases between. CDR3 size: 14 residues.

The V gene is TRBV12-3 or TRBV12-4, the J gene TRBJ1-1, with a weak D call TRBD1 (5 bases). The ends were cut back, 4 bases at V and 1 base at J, with 7 bases in the middle. The CDR3 has 13 residues. CDR3 nucleotide sequence: TGTGCCAGCAGTTCCCAGGGGAACACTGAAGCTTTCTTT. Protein product: CASSSQGNTEAFF.

V usage is TRBV12-3 or TRBV12-4 and J usage is TRBJ2-1; D is possibly TRBD2 (6 bases). The length of the CDR3 is 13 residues. V was clipped by 7 bases and J by 4 bases, with 11 bases between them. The CDR3 coding sequence is TGTGCCAGCAACCGCGGGGCGTACAATGAGCAGTTCTTC. Residues: CASNRGAYNEQFF.

This sequence joins TRBV19 and TRBJ1-2, with a possible D match to TRBD1 (5 bases). The length of the CDR3 is 13 residues. V shed 8 bases and J shed 5 bases, with 15 bases lying between them. Germline V gives CDR1 LNHDA, CDR2 SQIVND (reference sequence). The CDR3 is CASARAYLYGYTF. The CDR3 nucleotides are TGTGCCAGTGCCAGGGCTTACCTTTATGGCTACACCTTC.

The chain joins TRBV4-1 to TRBJ2-1; possible D gene TRBD2, 6 bases. V was cut by 2 bases and J by 9 bases, with 14 bases left in between. The CDR3 length is 14 residues. In germline, CDR1 is MGHRA, CDR2 YSYEKL. The CDR3 region is CASSQPPTSSEQFF. The CDR3 nucleotides read TGCGCCAGCAGCCAACCGCCGACTAGTAGTGAGCAGTTCTTC.

The V gene is TRBV27, the J gene TRBJ2-7, with no clear D. This CDR3 is built from 14 residues. Germline-derived CDR1 and CDR2 are MNHEY and SMNVEV (reference sequence). Trimming pared 1 base from V and 2 bases from J, leaving 9 bases between. This CDR3 is CASSLFDRPYEQYF. In DNA, the CDR3 is TGTGCCAGCAGTTTATTTGACCGACCCTACGAGCAGTACTTC.

The rearrangement uses TRBV28 and TRBJ1-3; D not certain. The length of the CDR3 is 12 residues. Germline V gene lookup returns CDR1 MDHEN and CDR2 SYDVKM. With 5 bases removed from V and 0 bases from J, the gap between germline ends came to 2 bases. CDR3 DNA: TGTGCCAGCAGTATCTCTGGAAACACCATATATTTT. Encoded protein: CASSISGNTIYF.

The chain employs TRBV7-9 and TRBJ2-7; D is unresolved. Germline V gene data show CDR1 as SEHNR and CDR2 as FQNEAQ (reference sequence). This CDR3 spans 12 amino acids. With 4 bases removed from V and 6 bases from J, the gap between germline ends came to 10 bases. The CDR3 loop is CASSYAPGEQYF. In nucleotides, the CDR3 is TGTGCCAGCAGCTATGCGCCGGGCGAGCAGTACTTC. Together with reference TRBV7-9 and TRBJ2-7, the CDR3 gives the full variable domain: DTGVSQNPRHKITKRGQNVTFRCDPISEHNRLYWYRQTLGQGPEFLTYFQNEAQLEKSRLLSDRFSAERPKGSFSTLEIQRTEQGDSAMYLCASSYAPGEQYFGPGTRLTVT.

The V gene is TRBV5-1, the J gene TRBJ1-6; a possible D gene is TRBD1 (5 bases). Germline CDR1 reads SGHRS; CDR2 reads YFSETQ. The CDR3 is 16 amino acids. Trimming took 0 bases from V and 7 from J, leaving 14 bases between them. The CDR3 sequence: CASSLDRGSGNSPLHF. CDR3 coding DNA: TGCGCCAGCAGCTTGGATAGGGGTTCGGGCAATTCACCCCTCCACTTT.

The chain joins TRBV12-3 or TRBV12-4 to TRBJ1-1; D is perhaps TRBD1 (6 bases). With 10 bases removed from V and 4 bases from J, the gap between germline ends came to 16 bases. The CDR3 extends over 13 amino acids. CDR3 region: CANHRVGSTEAFF. CDR3 sequence (DNA): TGTGCCAACCACAGGGTCGGGAGCACTGAAGCTTTCTTT.

The CDR3 coding sequence is TGTGCCAGCAGCGGGGCAGGGAACACCGGGGAGCTGTTTTTT. Translation: CASSGAGNTGELFF. The gene calls are TRBV3-1 (or the pseudogene TRBV3-2) and TRBJ2-2; TRBD1 might be the D (5 bases). In germline, CDR1 is LGHDT, CDR2 YNNKEL (reference sequence). The CDR3 loop spans 14 amino acids. Deletions cut 5 bases from V and 1 base from J, with 8 bases between.

DNA for the CDR3: TGTGCCAGCAGCCAGGCAATCATTAGCGGCACAACCCCAGGAACCGGGGAGCTGTTTTTT. Encoded protein: CASSQAIISGTTPGTGELFF. The rearrangement uses TRBV3-1 (or the pseudogene TRBV3-2) and TRBJ2-2; D is possibly TRBD2 (6 bases). CDR3 length equals 20 residues. Per germline, CDR1 LGHDT and CDR2 YNNKEL (reference sequence). V was clipped by 3 bases and J by 5 bases, with 28 bases between them.

The chain uses TRBV6-6 and TRBJ2-2; TRBD1 aligns across 12 bases. The CDR3 spans 17 residues. Per the germline V gene, CDR1 is MNHNY and CDR2 is SVGAGI (reference sequence). V was pared by 5 bases and J by 4 bases, with 8 bases of the junction left unmatched. The CDR3 region is CASSHLGGQGATGELFF. CDR3 bases: TGTGCCAGCAGTCATTTAGGGGGACAGGGGGCCACCGGGGAGCTGTTTTTT.

The CDR3 reads CASRGDVGVNTEAFF. The CDR3 nucleotides are TGTGCCAGCAGGGGGGACGTCGGGGTGAACACTGAAGCTTTCTTT. The V gene is TRBV5-4, the J gene TRBJ1-1, with a tentative D call TRBD1 (5 bases). The V gene lost 5 bases and the J gene lost 0 bases, with 14 bases spanning the gap. The length of the CDR3 is 15 residues. Germline lookup yields CDR1 SGHNT and CDR2 YYREEE (reference sequence). Complete variable domain (other parts from reference TRBV5-4 and TRBJ1-1): ETGVTQSPTHLIKTRGQQVTLRCSSQSGHNTVSWYQQALGQGPQFIFQYYREEENGRGNFPPRFSGLQFPNYSSELNVNALELDDSALYLCASRGDVGVNTEAFFGQGTRLTVV.

This chain joins TRBV7-2 and TRBJ2-7; 9 nucleotides agree with TRBD2. Per germline, CDR1 SGHTA and CDR2 FQGNSA. Trimming took 1 base from V and 2 from J; bases not matched to a gene: 6. This CDR3 has 16 residues. CDR3 sequence: CASSLVSGGSPYEQYF. The DNA of the CDR3 is TGTGCCAGCAGCTTAGTTAGCGGGGGCTCTCCCTACGAGCAGTACTTC.